This is a list of T cell receptor beta chains from one sample in a study of blood T cell repertoires in COVID-19. Clones were sequenced by immunoSEQ multiplex PCR, and TCRdb holds only the in-frame ones, with some missing. The sample includes some 160,000 clones, 79% of them seen just once. Sequencing was performed on PBMCs or T cells enriched from blood (not recorded which). The origin of the receptors is a woman aged 70-85 years in a cohort exposed to, infected with or recovered from COVID-19 (not recorded which). Each CDR3 is given with its conserved first and last residue. Each record gives: clone size, V gene, J gene, D gene, CDR3 DNA, CDR3 protein. D genes are given only for firm matches. Clone sizes are given selectively: once, few, many, or a class where the clone is expanded.

clone_size: NA
v_call: TRBV3-1/TRBV3-2
j_call: TRBJ1-5
d_call: NA
cdr3_nt: TGTGCCAGCAGCCAAGGCATTGCAGGGGCCCAGCCCCAGCATTTT
cdr3_aa: CASSQGIAGAQPQHF

clone_size: NA
v_call: TRBV6-5
j_call: TRBJ2-7
d_call: TRBD2
cdr3_nt: TGTGCCAGCAGTTCTTTGCGTATGCGGGAGGACGAGCAGTACTTC
cdr3_aa: CASSSLRMREDEQYF

clone_size: few
v_call: TRBV2
j_call: TRBJ1-6
d_call: NA
cdr3_nt: TGTGCCAGCGGCCTTTCCCCGGGAGGGGGATCACCCCTCCACTTT
cdr3_aa: CASGLSPGGGSPLHF

clone_size: NA
v_call: TRBV7-2
j_call: TRBJ1-2
d_call: NA
cdr3_nt: TGTGCCAGCAGGGAGGCGGGGAACTATGGCTACACCTTC
cdr3_aa: CASREAGNYGYTF

clone_size: NA
v_call: TRBV27
j_call: TRBJ2-5
d_call: TRBD2
cdr3_nt: TGTGCCAGCAGTTTATTGGGCGGGAGCGGCGAGACCCAGTACTTC
cdr3_aa: CASSLLGGSGETQYF

clone_size: once
v_call: TRBV9
j_call: TRBJ2-7
d_call: TRBD1
cdr3_nt: TGTGCCAGCGTTCCGGGACAGGGTTCTAACGAGCAGTACTTC
cdr3_aa: CASVPGQGSNEQYF

clone_size: NA
v_call: TRBV24-1
j_call: TRBJ2-3
d_call: TRBD1
cdr3_nt: TGTGCCACCAGTGAGCCCGGACAGGGGTTAGATACGCAGTATTTT
cdr3_aa: CATSEPGQGLDTQYF

clone_size: few
v_call: TRBV27
j_call: TRBJ2-2
d_call: TRBD2
cdr3_nt: TGTGCCAGCAGACCCCGTTTCCAGGGACTAGCAGCTACCGGGGAGCTGTTTTTT
cdr3_aa: CASRPRFQGLAATGELFF

clone_size: NA
v_call: TRBV18
j_call: TRBJ2-1
d_call: NA
cdr3_nt: TGTGCCAGCTCACCGGTGGGGACAATAAACAATGAGCAGTTCTTC
cdr3_aa: CASSPVGTINNEQFF

clone_size: NA
v_call: TRBV18
j_call: TRBJ1-2
d_call: TRBD1
cdr3_nt: TGTGCCAGCTCACCGAGGGCAGGGGGCGACCCCACTTCTGGCTACACCTTC
cdr3_aa: CASSPRAGGDPTSGYTF

clone_size: NA
v_call: TRBV10-3
j_call: TRBJ2-7
d_call: TRBD2
cdr3_nt: TGTGCCATCAGTCAATTGGCTAGCGGGGGCTCCTACGAGCAGTACTTC
cdr3_aa: CAISQLASGGSYEQYF

clone_size: NA
v_call: TRBV18
j_call: TRBJ2-7
d_call: NA
cdr3_nt: TGTGCCAGCTCACGGACAGTCTACGAGCAGTACTTC
cdr3_aa: CASSRTVYEQYF

clone_size: few
v_call: TRBV4-2
j_call: TRBJ1-4
d_call: NA
cdr3_nt: TGTGCCAGCAGCCGCGGGGTAGAAAAACTGTTTTTT
cdr3_aa: CASSRGVEKLFF

clone_size: NA
v_call: TRBV2
j_call: TRBJ2-5
d_call: NA
cdr3_nt: TGTGCCAGCAGTCAAGGACAAAACCAAGAGACCCAGTACTTC
cdr3_aa: CASSQGQNQETQYF

clone_size: few
v_call: TRBV6-5
j_call: TRBJ2-7
d_call: NA
cdr3_nt: TGTGCCAGCAGGGAGCACTACGAGCAGTACTTC
cdr3_aa: CASREHYEQYF

clone_size: NA
v_call: TRBV19
j_call: TRBJ1-5
d_call: TRBD1
cdr3_nt: TGTGCCAGTAGTATGAGGGGGCCCGCTCAGCCCCAGCATTTT
cdr3_aa: CASSMRGPAQPQHF

clone_size: NA
v_call: TRBV18
j_call: TRBJ1-2
d_call: NA
cdr3_nt: TGTGCCAGCTCCCCGGACATGACTAACTATGGCTACACCTTC
cdr3_aa: CASSPDMTNYGYTF

clone_size: NA
v_call: TRBV10-3
j_call: TRBJ2-1
d_call: TRBD2
cdr3_nt: TGTGCCATCAGTGACGGGACTAGCGGGAGCCATGAGCAGTTCTTC
cdr3_aa: CAISDGTSGSHEQFF

clone_size: NA
v_call: TRBV2
j_call: TRBJ2-7
d_call: NA
cdr3_nt: TGTGCCAGCAGCCGGACACAAAACTACGAGCAGTACTTC
cdr3_aa: CASSRTQNYEQYF

clone_size: NA
v_call: TRBV7-9
j_call: TRBJ2-7
d_call: TRBD2
cdr3_nt: TGTGCCAGCAGCCCGAGAGTGGCGGGAGAAAGCTCCTACGAGCAGTACTTC
cdr3_aa: CASSPRVAGESSYEQYF

clone_size: NA
v_call: TRBV5-6
j_call: TRBJ2-1
d_call: NA
cdr3_nt: TGTGCCAGCAGCTTGGCCCCGGGACTGGAATACAATGAGCAGTTCTTC
cdr3_aa: CASSLAPGLEYNEQFF

clone_size: NA
v_call: TRBV2
j_call: TRBJ2-7
d_call: TRBD1
cdr3_nt: TGTGCCAGCAGCCCACTGGGACAGGGGGAAGACGAGCAGTACTTC
cdr3_aa: CASSPLGQGEDEQYF

clone_size: few
v_call: TRBV5-1
j_call: TRBJ2-5
d_call: TRBD2
cdr3_nt: TGCGCCAGCATGAATGGACTAGCGGGAAGGGAGACCCAGTACTTC
cdr3_aa: CASMNGLAGRETQYF

clone_size: once
v_call: TRBV19
j_call: TRBJ2-1
d_call: NA
cdr3_nt: TGTGCCAGTAGTATTCTAAGTTTAGCCAACGCCTGGTCCTACAATGAGCAGTTCTTC
cdr3_aa: CASSILSLANAWSYNEQFF

clone_size: NA
v_call: TRBV6-5
j_call: TRBJ1-1
d_call: TRBD1
cdr3_nt: TGTGCCAGCAGGGACCGGGACAGAGTGAACACTGAAGCTTTCTTT
cdr3_aa: CASRDRDRVNTEAFF

clone_size: NA
v_call: TRBV2
j_call: TRBJ2-5
d_call: NA
cdr3_nt: TGTGCCAGCAGCCTGGGGGCCCAAGAGACCCAGTACTTC
cdr3_aa: CASSLGAQETQYF

clone_size: NA
v_call: TRBV11-2
j_call: TRBJ2-2
d_call: TRBD1
cdr3_nt: TGTGCCAGCAGCTTTACAGGGGGTACCGGGGAGCTGTTTTTT
cdr3_aa: CASSFTGGTGELFF

clone_size: NA
v_call: TRBV28
j_call: TRBJ1-2
d_call: TRBD1
cdr3_nt: TGTGCCAGCAGTTTGGGGGCAGGGGGAGGTCTTAACTATGGCTACACCTTC
cdr3_aa: CASSLGAGGGLNYGYTF

clone_size: NA
v_call: TRBV4-2
j_call: TRBJ2-3
d_call: NA
cdr3_nt: TGTGCCAGCAGCCAAGATCTAGTCCTCAGCACAGATACGCAGTATTTT
cdr3_aa: CASSQDLVLSTDTQYF

clone_size: NA
v_call: TRBV6-2/TRBV6-3
j_call: TRBJ1-5
d_call: TRBD1
cdr3_nt: TGTGCCAGCAGTCCCCGGGTTCAGGGGGGAGGCAATCAGCCCCAGCATTTT
cdr3_aa: CASSPRVQGGGNQPQHF

clone_size: once
v_call: TRBV7-3
j_call: TRBJ2-1
d_call: TRBD2
cdr3_nt: TGTGCCAGCAGTCCTGGACTAGCGGGAGATGAGCAGTTCTTC
cdr3_aa: CASSPGLAGDEQFF

clone_size: many
v_call: TRBV28
j_call: TRBJ2-2
d_call: TRBD2
cdr3_nt: TGTGCCAGCAGGGCTGTGGGGAGGGCCGTTAACACCGGGGAGCTGTTTTTT
cdr3_aa: CASRAVGRAVNTGELFF

clone_size: few
v_call: TRBV6-5
j_call: TRBJ1-1
d_call: TRBD1
cdr3_nt: TGTGCCAGCAGTTACCAGACAGGGGGAGGCACTGAAGCTTTCTTT
cdr3_aa: CASSYQTGGGTEAFF

clone_size: NA
v_call: TRBV18
j_call: TRBJ2-1
d_call: TRBD2
cdr3_nt: TGTGCCAGCTCACCAAGGGGGACTAGCGACTACAATGAGCAGTTCTTC
cdr3_aa: CASSPRGTSDYNEQFF

clone_size: NA
v_call: TRBV12-3/TRBV12-4
j_call: TRBJ2-3
d_call: NA
cdr3_nt: NA
cdr3_aa: CASSFGSGTREYF

clone_size: NA
v_call: TRBV3-1/TRBV3-2
j_call: TRBJ2-1
d_call: TRBD2
cdr3_nt: TGTGCCAGCAGCCAAGAGTTTCTAGCGGGAGCAAATAATGAGCAGTTCTTC
cdr3_aa: CASSQEFLAGANNEQFF

clone_size: NA
v_call: TRBV7-6
j_call: TRBJ2-3
d_call: NA
cdr3_nt: TGTGCCAGCAGCGTTAATAGCGGACTTAGCGCAGATACGCAGTATTTT
cdr3_aa: CASSVNSGLSADTQYF

clone_size: NA
v_call: TRBV5-1
j_call: TRBJ1-4
d_call: NA
cdr3_nt: TGCGCCAGCAGCGCCGGGAAAACTAATGAAAAACTGTTTTTT
cdr3_aa: CASSAGKTNEKLFF

clone_size: NA
v_call: TRBV6-5
j_call: TRBJ1-2
d_call: NA
cdr3_nt: TGTGCCAGCAGTTACTCGCCACTTGCAGGTTACGATGGCTACACCTTC
cdr3_aa: CASSYSPLAGYDGYTF

clone_size: NA
v_call: TRBV18
j_call: TRBJ2-2
d_call: TRBD1
cdr3_nt: TGTGCCAGCTCACCGGAAAGGGGGCCCGGGGAGCTGTTTTTT
cdr3_aa: CASSPERGPGELFF

clone_size: NA
v_call: TRBV9
j_call: TRBJ1-4
d_call: TRBD1
cdr3_nt: TGTGCCAGCAGCCTCGGACAGGGGGCGGGCGAAAAACTGTTTTTT
cdr3_aa: CASSLGQGAGEKLFF

clone_size: NA
v_call: TRBV4-2
j_call: TRBJ2-7
d_call: TRBD2
cdr3_nt: TGTGCCAGCAGCCAATATCTGACTAGCGGGGGGTCCGGGGCTTCCTACGAGCAGTACTTC
cdr3_aa: CASSQYLTSGGSGASYEQYF